This T cell receptor beta chain emerged from a study of blood T cell repertoires in COVID-19. Study-level background: Both acute and convalescent COVID-19 samples were obtained from the United States, Italy and Spain.

This clone has at least ten counts. The germline CDR1 and CDR2 sequences are SGHVS and FQNEAQ. The CDR3 runs 11 residues. V was clipped by 8 bases and J by 1 base, with 6 bases between them. This table comes from immunoSEQ multiplex PCR, and its TCRdb copy is limited to in-frame clones, with some not included. The table lists some 140,000 clones, almost 85% of them singletons. The source is a man aged 55-75 years with acute or convalescent COVID-19. Sequencing input: peripheral blood. This sequence joins TRBV7-8 and TRBJ2-7; D is uncertain. The CDR3 nucleotides read TGTGCCAGCGGAGAGTCCTACGAGCAGTACTTC. Its translation: CASGESYEQYF.